This TCR beta chain appears in the sequencing data of a study of patients and donors after allogeneic stem cell transplantation. Using its own MiXCR run on the RT-PCR reads, TCRdb lists one record per CDR3 protein. The sample has about a million distinct CDR3 sequences, approximately 19% seen once. Per the germline V gene, CDR1 is KGHSH and CDR2 is LQKENI. The junction had 4 bases not matched to a gene; V was cut back by 4 bases and J by 0 bases. This CDR3 region has 15 residues. This sequence joins TRBV18 and TRBJ2-7; 9 bases line up with TRBD2. This sequence originates from a human donor who was either an allogeneic HSCT recipient or a stem cell or donor lymphocyte infusion donor (not recorded which). It is not recorded whose cells these are; they may come from a transplant donor. The sample was blood, either unsorted or a sorted T cell fraction (not recorded which). This chain's CDR3 is CASSRTSDHSYEQYF. Written as DNA, the CDR3 is TGTGCCAGCTCACGGACTAGCGACCACTCCTACGAGCAGTACTTC.